The clone carrying this T cell receptor beta chain was recorded a few times. Antigen: not known. V was cut by 6 bases and J by 7 bases, with 25 bases left in between. CDR1 and CDR2 from the germline V gene are MNHNY and SVGAGI (reference sequence). The CDR3 sequence is 17 residues long. The data were taken from a study of T cell repertoires in cytomegalovirus infection. Study details: Public TCR beta signatures were indicative of both CMV infection and a matching HLA type.

Findings of the study overall: What dominated the ex vivo response were HLA-C-restricted CMV-specific TCR beta clonotypes. CMV carriers having the relevant HLA were flagged by cumulative public TCR beta family frequency.

MiXCR was run by TCRdb on the reads, yielding one entry per CDR3 protein. The sample shows over 300,000 distinct CDR3 sequences, 9.5% of them seen only once. This clonotype was sampled from a human donor in good health (CMV status not recorded). Some clones in this sample may be carry-over from other donors' samples. The sequencing sample was made of PBMCs. V is TRBV6-6 and J is TRBJ2-1; D may match TRBD1 or TRBD2 (5 bases each). The CDR3 DNA reads TGTGCCAGCAGCCCTCTGGGAGTTCGGCCAAAGGGGAATGAGCAGTTCTTC. Protein: CASSPLGVRPKGNEQFF.